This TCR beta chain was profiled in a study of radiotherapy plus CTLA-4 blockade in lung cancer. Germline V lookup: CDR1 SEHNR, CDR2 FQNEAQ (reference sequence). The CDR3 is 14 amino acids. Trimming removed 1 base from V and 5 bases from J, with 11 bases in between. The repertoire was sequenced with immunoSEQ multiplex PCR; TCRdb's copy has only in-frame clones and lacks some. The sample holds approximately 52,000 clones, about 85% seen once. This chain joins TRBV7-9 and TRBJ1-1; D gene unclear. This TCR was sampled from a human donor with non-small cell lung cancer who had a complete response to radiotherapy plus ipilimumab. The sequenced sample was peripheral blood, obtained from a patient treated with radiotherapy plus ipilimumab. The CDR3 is CASSLDPYVTEAFF. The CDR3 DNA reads TGTGCCAGCAGCTTAGACCCCTACGTTACTGAAGCTTTCTTT. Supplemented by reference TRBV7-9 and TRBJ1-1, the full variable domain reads DTGVSQNPRHKITKRGQNVTFRCDPISEHNRLYWYRQTLGQGPEFLTYFQNEAQLEKSRLLSDRFSAERPKGSFSTLEIQRTEQGDSAMYLCASSLDPYVTEAFFGQGTRLTVV.